These 21 T cell receptor beta chains were all obtained from the same sample, sequenced in a study of shared clonotypes between healthy human individuals. Measured with immunoSEQ multiplex PCR; TCRdb has only the in-frame clones, and not every one. The sample shows some 1 million clones, more than 60% of them seen only once. Sequenced: memory CD4+ T cells sorted from blood. Subset here: CD45RA-negative fraction. These receptors were taken from a man between 18 and 35 years old in good health.

The chain carries TRBV2 and TRBJ2-7; D is undetermined. Trimming took 3 bases from V and 4 from J, leaving 7 bases between them. The CDR3 is 12 residues long. Germline assignment: CDR1 SNHLY and CDR2 FYNNEI. CDR3 in DNA: TGTGCCAGCAGTGACTGGCTTTACGAGCAGTACTTC. This encodes CASSDWLYEQYF.

This clone has only a few counts. This sequence joins TRBV28 and TRBJ2-4, with a possible D match to TRBD2 (6 bases). CDR3 length: 14 residues. V gave up 5 bases and J gave up 11 bases, with 19 bases separating them. Germline assignment: CDR1 MDHEN and CDR2 SYDVKM. The CDR3 sequence: CASSGGIGGRLQYF. The CDR3 DNA follows: TGTGCCAGCAGTGGGGGTATCGGAGGGAGACTTCAGTACTTC.

In its sample, this clone was seen once. The chain links TRBV18 to TRBJ2-3; TRBD2 might be the D (6 bases). CDR3 size: 17 residues. V shed 6 bases and J shed 0 bases, with 19 bases lying between them. CDR1 is KGHSH, CDR2 LQKENI, per germline. CDR3 sequence: CASSTPIGTGSTDTQYF. CDR3 sequence (DNA): TGTGCCAGCTCCACCCCAATAGGGACTGGAAGCACAGATACGCAGTATTTT.

To note about this clone: This could be a read error, since a much larger clone is one nucleotide away. The sample holds other DNA sequences that translate to the same CDR3. The V call is TRBV7-9, the J call TRBJ2-3; D is undetermined. The CDR3 runs 11 residues. The germline gives CDR1 SEHNR, CDR2 FQNEAQ (reference sequence). Trimming shortened V by 2 bases and J by 3 bases, and 0 bases separated the two germline ends. The CDR3 spells CASSLTDTQYF. CDR3 bases: TGTGCCAGCAGCTTAACAGATACGCAGTATTTT.

CDR3 nucleotides: TGTGCCAGCAGCCCCCGGGACAGGGGGACGGAGACCCAGTACTTC. It encodes CASSPRDRGTETQYF. The V gene is TRBV9, the J gene TRBJ2-5, with 11 bases lining up with TRBD1. The CDR3 extends over 15 amino acids. Losses at the gene ends were 4 bases for V and 5 bases for J; bases not matched to a gene: 7. Per germline, CDR1 SGDLS and CDR2 YYNGEE.

V is TRBV4-1 and J is TRBJ2-5, with D unclear. CDR1 and CDR2 from the germline V gene are MGHRA and YSYEKL. The CDR3 is made up of 17 amino acids. V gave up 1 base and J gave up 1 base, with 16 bases separating them. In DNA, the CDR3 is TGCGCCAGCAGCCAAGGGTCCCCATGGGAAGCCCAAGAGACCCAGTACTTC. Translation: CASSQGSPWEAQETQYF.

Details on this clone: The same CDR3 also results from other DNA sequences found in this sample. The rearrangement uses TRBV25-1 and TRBJ2-3; D is unresolved. From germline, CDR1 is MGHDK and CDR2 SYGVNS. V was clipped by 5 bases and J by 3 bases, with 3 bases between them. The CDR3 extends over 11 amino acids. CDR3 nucleotide sequence: TGTGCCAGCAGTAGAACAGATACGCAGTATTTT. It translates to CASSRTDTQYF.

The chain uses TRBV9 and TRBJ1-1; D gene uncertain. Trimming took off 4 bases at V and 1 base at J, with 11 bases between the two ends. The CDR3 is 14 amino acids. Germline V lookup: CDR1 SGDLS, CDR2 YYNGEE. In nucleotides, the CDR3 is TGTGCCAGCAGCACCCAGGTAGCGAACACTGAAGCTTTCTTT. It is translated as CASSTQVANTEAFF.

The V call is TRBV6-1, the J call TRBJ1-6; D call uncertain. V was pared by 2 bases and J by 8 bases, with 10 bases between. The germline CDR1 and CDR2 sequences are MNHNS and SASEGT. The CDR3 is 14 residues long. CDR3 coding DNA: TGTGCCAGCAGTGAATCTGGTAGGGATTCACCCCTCCACTTT. It translates to CASSESGRDSPLHF.

The gene calls are TRBV6-1 and TRBJ2-5, with D perhaps TRBD1 or TRBD2 (5 bases each). In germline, CDR1 is MNHNS, CDR2 SASEGT. The CDR3 loop spans 14 amino acids. With 7 bases removed from V and 7 bases from J, the gap between germline ends came to 19 bases. The CDR3 coding sequence is TGTGCCAGCACGTCTAGGGACCGCATTGTGACCCAGTACTTC. Protein: CASTSRDRIVTQYF.

This chain links TRBV14 with TRBJ1-2; D not resolved. V lost 1 base, J lost 4 bases, and 13 bases lay in between. CDR1 and CDR2 (germline): SGHDN, FVKESK. The CDR3 runs to 15 residues. CDR3 sequence: CASSQGDHRSYGYTF. Written as DNA, the CDR3 is TGTGCCAGCAGCCAAGGAGATCACAGAAGCTATGGCTACACCTTC.

The V call is TRBV7-9, the J call TRBJ2-6; a weak D match, TRBD2 (6 bases). V lost 0 bases and J lost 0, with 12 bases in between. The CDR3 has 18 amino acids. Germline CDR1 and CDR2: SEHNR and FQNEAQ (reference sequence). CDR3 region: CASSLAAGFVSGANVLTF. In DNA form, the CDR3 reads TGTGCCAGCAGCTTAGCGGCGGGGTTCGTCTCTGGGGCCAACGTCCTGACTTTC.

A word on this clone: Other DNA sequences in this specimen translate into the identical CDR3. The chain recombines TRBV11-2 with TRBJ2-2; 7 nucleotides match TRBD2. The CDR3 spans 16 residues. Germline lookup yields CDR1 SGHAT and CDR2 FQNNGV. Trimming at V came to 4 bases and at J to 4 bases, leaving 9 bases not matched to a gene. CDR3 protein: CASSSPRGRGTGELFF. CDR3 nucleotides: TGTGCCAGCAGCTCCCCGCGCGGGAGAGGCACCGGGGAGCTGTTTTTT.

The chain couples TRBV2 to TRBJ1-4; no reliable D call. Trimming removed 7 bases at V and 8 bases at J, with 5 bases between. The CDR3 sequence is 10 residues long. Germline V lookup: CDR1 SNHLY, CDR2 FYNNEI. The chain's CDR3 is CASTREKLFF. The CDR3 nucleotides read TGTGCCAGCACCCGAGAAAAACTGTTTTTT.

The CDR3 coding sequence is TGCGCCAGCAGGCCCGGACAGGGATTATATTTCCAGAACACTGAAGCTTTCTTT. Protein: CASRPGQGLYFQNTEAFF. The chain joins TRBV5-1 to TRBJ1-1, with TRBD1 identical over 8 bases. Looked up from germline, CDR1 is SGHRS and CDR2 is YFSETQ. This CDR3 spans 18 amino acids. The V segment lost 5 bases and the J segment 1 base; nucleotides outside the gene matches: 16.

The chain employs TRBV9 and TRBJ2-3; D gene ambiguous. V lost 3 bases, J lost 0 bases, and 14 bases lay in between. Looked up from germline, CDR1 is SGDLS and CDR2 is YYNGEE. This CDR3 spans 16 amino acids. The CDR3 nucleotides are TGTGCCAGCAGCGCCCGACCGGGCCTTAGCACAGATACGCAGTATTTT. Its translation: CASSARPGLSTDTQYF.

This clone was seen a handful of times. This chain joins TRBV6-6 and TRBJ1-6, with TRBD1 as a possible D gene (5 bases). Germline values: CDR1 MNHNY, CDR2 SVGAGI (reference sequence). The V and J ends lost 7 bases and 7 bases respectively, with 14 bases between them. This CDR3 region has 14 residues. The CDR3, as DNA: TGTGCCAGCACCCCGGGGCAAGACAATTCACCCCTCCACTTT. It encodes CASTPGQDNSPLHF.

This clone was observed many times. The chain has TRBV5-1 and TRBJ2-1, with 8 positions matching TRBD2. This CDR3 comprises 15 residues. V dropped 1 base and J dropped 9; count of bases not matched to a gene: 9. Looked up from germline, CDR1 is SGHRS and CDR2 is YFSETQ. The CDR3 DNA is TGCGCCAGCAGCTTGTCAGCGGGAGAATGGGGTGAGCAGTTCTTC. It codes for CASSLSAGEWGEQFF.

This clone was counted ten times or more. This chain links TRBV11-2 with TRBJ2-3, with TRBD2 matching over 12 bases. Germline V gene sequence: CDR1 SGHAT, CDR2 FQNNGV. V lost 2 bases, J lost 5 bases, and 5 bases stayed unmatched. The CDR3 extends over 16 amino acids. The CDR3 is CASSLQPSGRVDTQYF. CDR3 nucleotide sequence: TGTGCCAGCAGCTTACAACCTAGCGGGAGGGTAGATACGCAGTATTTT. Supplemented by reference TRBV11-2 and TRBJ2-3, the full variable domain reads EAGVAQSPRYKIIEKRQSVAFWCNPISGHATLYWYQQILGQGPKLLIQFQNNGVVDDSQLPKDRFSAERLKGVDSTLKIQPAKLEDSAVYLCASSLQPSGRVDTQYFGPGTRLTVL.

The chain uses TRBV19 and TRBJ1-1; weak D call: TRBD1 (5 bases). In germline, CDR1 is LNHDA, CDR2 SQIVND (reference sequence). V lost 8 bases, J lost 3 bases, and 19 bases lay in between. CDR3 length: 15 residues. The CDR3 DNA reads TGTGCCAGTTCCGAGACCAGGGTGAAGTACACTGAAGCTTTCTTT. Protein product: CASSETRVKYTEAFF.

The rearrangement links TRBV5-4 to TRBJ2-1, with 15 bases that match TRBD2. Trimming cost V 4 bases and J 7 bases; bases outside gene matches: 12. Per the germline V gene, CDR1 is SGHNT and CDR2 is YYREEE (reference sequence). The CDR3 is 18 residues long. The CDR3 DNA follows: TGTGCCAGCAGCAGGGGACTAGCGGGAGGCCATTACGGAAATGAGCAGTTCTTC. Translating gives CASSRGLAGGHYGNEQFF.